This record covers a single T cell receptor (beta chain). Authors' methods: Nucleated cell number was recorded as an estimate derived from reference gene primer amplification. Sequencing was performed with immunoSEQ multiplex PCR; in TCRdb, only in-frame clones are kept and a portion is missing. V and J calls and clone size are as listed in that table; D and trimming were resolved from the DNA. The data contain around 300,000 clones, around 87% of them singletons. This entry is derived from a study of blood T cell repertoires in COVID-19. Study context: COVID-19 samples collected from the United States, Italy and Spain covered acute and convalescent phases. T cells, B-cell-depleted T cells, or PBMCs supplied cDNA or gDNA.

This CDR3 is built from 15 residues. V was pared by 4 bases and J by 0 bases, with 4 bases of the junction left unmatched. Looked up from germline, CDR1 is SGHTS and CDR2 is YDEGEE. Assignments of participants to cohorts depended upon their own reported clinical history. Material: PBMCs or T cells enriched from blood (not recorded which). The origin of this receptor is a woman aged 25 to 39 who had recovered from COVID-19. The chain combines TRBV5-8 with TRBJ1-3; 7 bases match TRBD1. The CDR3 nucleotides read TGTGCCAGCAGCATCAGGGGGTTCTCTGGAAACACCATATATTTT. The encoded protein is CASSIRGFSGNTIYF.